This T cell receptor (beta chain) was found in a study of T cells in localized non-small cell lung cancer. General study results and limits: Only one tumor region went through sequencing, so heterogeneity may still be there. There was an association of higher blood T cell density with longer overall survival.

The repertoire was sequenced with immunoSEQ multiplex PCR; TCRdb's copy has only in-frame clones and lacks some. The sample holds about 82,000 clones, around 80% seen once. The CDR3 has 15 amino acids. Trimming pared 5 bases from V and 3 bases from J, leaving 17 bases between. The germline V gene has CDR1 LNHDA and CDR2 SQIVND (reference sequence). A remark on this clone: The antigen is unknown.

The V call is TRBV19, the J call TRBJ2-7; D may correspond to TRBD1 or TRBD2 (5 bases each). The material sequenced was PBMCs, taken before any cancer treatment. This clonotype originated in a man aged 35 to 69 with stage II squamous cell lung carcinoma. The CDR3 DNA reads TGTGCCAGTAGTGCCTCTTCTAGAGGGGACTACGAGCAGTACTTC. This codes for CASSASSRGDYEQYF.